The rows below give T cell receptor beta chains drawn from one sample of a study of cytomegalovirus exposure and HLA in healthy donors. Sequencing was performed with immunoSEQ multiplex PCR; in TCRdb, only in-frame clones are kept and a portion is missing. The table lists around 170,000 clones, roughly 76% of them singletons, with 6.3% in the top ten. Sequenced input: PBMCs. The receptors here all came from a man aged 40-55 years in good health and CMV-seropositive. Each CDR3 is given with its conserved first and last residue. A D gene is named only where the DNA matches it firmly. The size of a clone is reported for some rows only, either as once, few or many, or as a class for expanded clones.

-	-	TRBV6-5	TRBJ1-2	TGTGCCAGCAGTTATAGCCTGAGGCAGCTTGGGTATGGCTACACCTTC	CASSYSLRQLGYGYTF
-	-	TRBV9	TRBJ2-5	TGTGCCAGCAGCGTAGAGCCAGGGTCGGAGACCCAGTACTTC	CASSVEPGSETQYF
-	-	TRBV5-4	TRBJ1-4	TGTGCCAGCAGCGCCGGGGGGGGACGGCTTAATGAAAAACTGTTTTTT	CASSAGGGRLNEKLFF
-	TRBD1	TRBV7-2	TRBJ1-1	TGTGCCAGCAGTTCACGACAGGGGCGGTTGGCTGAAGCTTTCTTT	CASSSRQGRLAEAFF
-	-	TRBV18	TRBJ1-5	TGTGCCAGCCGGGGAGGAGGGAGCAATCAGCCCCAGCATTTT	CASRGGGSNQPQHF
-	TRBD2	TRBV29-1	TRBJ2-1	TGCAGCGCCGGACTAGCGGGGAGTGAGCAGTTCTTC	CSAGLAGSEQFF
-	-	TRBV5-1	TRBJ1-5	TGCGCCAGCAGCTTGGTCGCGGGTCTGGGGATTCAGCCCCAGCATTTT	CASSLVAGLGIQPQHF
-	-	TRBV2	TRBJ2-3	TGTGCCACGATAGGCCCGACTAGGTCAGATACGCAGTATTTT	CATIGPTRSDTQYF
-	-	TRBV5-1	TRBJ2-5	TGCGCCAGCAGCTTCATGGAGACCCAGTACTTC	CASSFMETQYF
-	TRBD1	TRBV7-2	TRBJ2-7	TGTGCCAGCAGTTCGGGACAGGGGCTCGAGCAGTACTTC	CASSSGQGLEQYF
few	-	TRBV7-6	TRBJ2-3	TGTGCCAGCAGCTTTCAGGGAACAGATACGCAGTATTTT	CASSFQGTDTQYF
-	-	TRBV19	TRBJ1-5	TGTGCCAGTAGGCGCGATCAGCCCCAGCATTTT	CASRRDQPQHF
-	-	TRBV28	TRBJ2-5	TGTGCCAGCAGTTCCGGTAGCCAAGAGACCCAGTACTTC	CASSSGSQETQYF
-	TRBD2	TRBV4-3	TRBJ2-7	TGCGCCAGCAGCCAAGAGACTAGCGGGGGCTACGAGCAGTACTTC	CASSQETSGGYEQYF
-	TRBD1	TRBV14	TRBJ2-5	TGTGCCAGCAGCCACACTTCTACGGACAGGGTTTTAGGGGAGACCCAGTACTTC	CASSHTSTDRVLGETQYF
once	TRBD1	TRBV7-2	TRBJ1-5	TGTGCCAGCAGCGTACAGGGGTATAGCAATCAGCCCCAGCATTTT	CASSVQGYSNQPQHF
-	TRBD1	TRBV6-6	TRBJ1-2	TGTGCCAGCAGCCCTGGGACAGATGGCTACACCTTC	CASSPGTDGYTF
-	TRBD1	TRBV4-1	TRBJ2-7	TGCGCCAGCAGCCAAAATTCTTGGACAGGGAACTCCTACGAGCAGTACTTC	CASSQNSWTGNSYEQYF
-	TRBD1	TRBV29-1	TRBJ1-2	TGCAGCGTTGAGGGGACAGGTCGTTATGGCTACACCTTC	CSVEGTGRYGYTF
-	TRBD1	TRBV4-1	TRBJ2-7	TGCGCCAGCAGCCAAGCTCCGGACAGGCCCACCTACGAGCAGTACTTC	CASSQAPDRPTYEQYF
-	TRBD2	TRBV19	TRBJ2-5	TGTGCCAGTAGTGCCGGGACTAGCGGGGGTGAGACCCAGTACTTC	CASSAGTSGGETQYF
-	TRBD1	TRBV6-4	TRBJ2-3	TGTGCCAGCAGTGACAGGGGACAGGGGGCTACAGATACGCAGTATTTT	CASSDRGQGATDTQYF
-	-	TRBV23-1	TRBJ1-5	TGCGCCAGCAGTCAAGCCAGGGACAATCAGCCCCAGCATTTT	CASSQARDNQPQHF
once	-	TRBV29-1	TRBJ2-7	TGCAGCGTTGAAGGGAGGGGGCGCTACGAGCAGTACTTC	CSVEGRGRYEQYF
-	TRBD1	TRBV6-6	TRBJ2-2	TGTGCCAGCAGGGGGACAGGGGGAGTAAGGGAGCTGTTTTTT	CASRGTGGVRELFF
-	TRBD2	TRBV7-2	TRBJ2-5	TGTGCCAGCAGCCCGACTAGCGGAGAGACCCAGTACTTC	CASSPTSGETQYF